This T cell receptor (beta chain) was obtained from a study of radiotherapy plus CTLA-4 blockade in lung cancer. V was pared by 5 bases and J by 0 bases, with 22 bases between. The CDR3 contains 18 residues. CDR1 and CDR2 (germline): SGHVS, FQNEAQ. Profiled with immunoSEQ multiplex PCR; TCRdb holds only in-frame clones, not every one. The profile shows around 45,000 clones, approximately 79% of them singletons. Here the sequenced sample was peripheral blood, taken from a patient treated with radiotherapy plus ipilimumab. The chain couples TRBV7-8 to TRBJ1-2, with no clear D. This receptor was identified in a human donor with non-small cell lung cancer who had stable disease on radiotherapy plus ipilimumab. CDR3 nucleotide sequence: TGTGCCAGCAGCCAATACATAACTCCCCCCCCAGCTAACTATGGCTACACCTTC. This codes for CASSQYITPPPANYGYTF.